This is a list of T cell receptor beta chains from one sample in a study of T cells in Graves' hyperthyroidism and ophthalmopathy. TCRdb itself ran the multiplex PCR reads through MiXCR, one entry per CDR3 protein. The sample contains 540,000 or so distinct CDR3 sequences, under 60% of which appear only once. The material sequenced was peripheral blood or thyroid tissue (not recorded which). Source of these receptors: an adult woman with Graves' disease, either hyperthyroidism or ophthalmopathy (not recorded which). Each CDR3 is given with its conserved first and last residue. Each record gives: V gene, J gene, CDR3 protein.

TRBV4-2	TRBJ1-1	CASSPGQGRGGYTEAFF
TRBV14	TRBJ2-7	CASSQETGRSYEQYF
TRBV4-1	TRBJ1-5	CASSQEVRTARTLNQPQHF
TRBV20-1	TRBJ2-6	CSARYGGNVLTF
TRBV5-1	TRBJ1-1	CASSWRTGNTEAFF
TRBV19	TRBJ2-6	CASSISGNTGANVLTF
TRBV11-2	TRBJ2-7	CASKKTTASYEQYF
TRBV11-2	TRBJ2-2	CASSFETAGWELFF
TRBV11-2	TRBJ1-6	CASSLDRFEAPLHF
TRBV20-1	TRBJ2-7	CSARLVDSYEQYF
TRBV10-3	TRBJ2-2	CAISSGESGNTGELFF
TRBV6-1	TRBJ2-7	CASRLKDPYEQYF
TRBV19	TRBJ2-6	CASRPYTGANVLTF
TRBV9	TRBJ1-2	CASSEEPGQGYGYTF
TRBV5-6	TRBJ2-7	CASQLTGDYEQYF
TRBV6-5	TRBJ1-4	CASSYFIDEKLFF
TRBV10-3	TRBJ1-1	CAISAGQGNEAFF
TRBV10-3	TRBJ1-6	CAISGQGDSSYNSPLHF
TRBV7-9	TRBJ1-2	CVSSFGGGQWVHTF
TRBV11-2	TRBJ1-5	CASSLGAGVDQPQHF
TRBV9	TRBJ2-6	CASSSGGGANVLTF
TRBV4-1	TRBJ1-2	CASSQKTGTRNYGYTF
TRBV5-1	TRBJ2-7	CASSPYRGEQYF
TRBV9	TRBJ2-2	CASSASGRVNTGELFF
TRBV20-1	TRBJ1-2	CSARVGRGQAYGYTF
TRBV4-1	TRBJ1-5	CASSQGLNSNQPQHF
TRBV7-9	TRBJ2-7	CASSYGRGEQYF
TRBV7-3	TRBJ1-5	CASSLSGGNRNQPQHF
TRBV2	TRBJ2-5	CAGTSGRNQETQYF
TRBV20-1	TRBJ2-7	CSTSGWTYEQYF
TRBV7-6	TRBJ1-5	CASSPQTGYEHF
TRBV7-6	TRBJ1-6	CASSSTGTINSPLHF
TRBV24-1	TRBJ2-2	CATSDLAFGVPGELFF